The 21 T cell receptor beta chains given below trace back to one sample, sequenced in a study of control samples from healthy donors and cancer patients. The table came from immunoSEQ multiplex PCR; TCRdb's copy has only in-frame clones and leaves some out. The table lists about 120,000 clones, 80% to 90% of them singletons. Material for sequencing was blood. Receptors originate from a middle-aged man in good health.

The rearrangement joins TRBV6-5 to TRBJ2-1, with TRBD1 matching over 8 bases. Germline loops: CDR1 MNHEY, CDR2 SVGAGI. With V trimmed by 6 bases and J by 7 bases, 8 bases remained unmatched. The CDR3 loop spans 14 amino acids. CDR3 protein: CASSRQGKRNEQFF. CDR3 DNA: TGTGCCAGCAGCCGACAGGGGAAGAGAAATGAGCAGTTCTTC.

Points on this clone: Additional DNA sequences in this sample encode the identical CDR3. The chain employs TRBV5-6 and TRBJ1-5; D ambiguous. This CDR3 spans 15 amino acids. Germline loops: CDR1 SGHDT, CDR2 YYEEEE. Trimming took off 0 bases at V and 1 base at J, with 8 bases between the two ends. CDR3 nucleotides: TGTGCCAGCAGCTTGGGAGGGTTCAGCAATCAGCCCCAGCATTTT. This gives the protein CASSLGGFSNQPQHF. The full variable domain, rest sourced from reference TRBV5-6 and TRBJ1-5, is DAGVTQSPTHLIKTRGQQVTLRCSPKSGHDTVSWYQQALGQGPQFIFQYYEEEERQRGNFPDRFSGHQFPNYSSELNVNALLLGDSALYLCASSLGGFSNQPQHFGDGTRLSIL.

The rearrangement links TRBV5-1 to TRBJ1-2, with D tentatively TRBD1 (6 bases). The CDR3 sequence is 13 residues long. Trimming cost V 6 bases and J 6 bases, with 15 bases left between them. Germline values: CDR1 SGHRS, CDR2 YFSETQ. The CDR3: CASNLGGADGYTF. In nucleotides, the CDR3 is TGCGCCAGCAATTTGGGGGGCGCGGATGGCTACACCTTC.

The chain uses TRBV5-1 and TRBJ2-2; TRBD2 might be the D (7 bases). V was clipped by 4 bases and J by 4 bases, with 23 bases between them. The germline V gene encodes CDR1 SGHRS and CDR2 YFSETQ. The CDR3 sequence is 18 residues long. This chain's CDR3 is CASSREGFGGRATGELFF. The CDR3 nucleotides are TGCGCCAGCAGCCGGGAAGGTTTCGGGGGGCGCGCCACCGGGGAGCTGTTTTTT.

The gene calls are TRBV6-5 and TRBJ1-2; no clear D. The CDR3 spans 13 residues. Trimming shortened V by 0 bases and J by 8 bases, and 10 bases separated the two germline ends. The germline gives CDR1 MNHEY, CDR2 SVGAGI. The CDR3 here is CASSYSNGFGYTF. The CDR3 nucleotides read TGTGCCAGCAGTTACTCGAATGGGTTCGGCTACACCTTC.

This clone was found once. The gene calls are TRBV12-3 or TRBV12-4 and TRBJ2-2; a possible D gene is TRBD1 (5 bases). The CDR3 is 13 amino acids. Trimming shortened V by 4 bases and J by 5 bases, and 8 bases separated the two germline ends. The DNA for the CDR3 is TGTGCCAGCAGTTCTCAGGGTACCGGGGAGCTGTTTTTT. Amino acid sequence: CASSSQGTGELFF.

The chain joins TRBV27 to TRBJ1-5; 8 bases are shared with TRBD1. Looked up from germline, CDR1 is MNHEY and CDR2 is SMNVEV (reference sequence). The trim removed 6 bases at V and 4 bases at J, leaving 5 bases unmatched. The CDR3 is 14 amino acids. CDR3 sequence (DNA): TGTGCCAGCAGAGGGACAGGACTGAATCAGCCCCAGCATTTT. The encoded protein is CASRGTGLNQPQHF.

V and J are TRBV11-3 and TRBJ2-1, with 9 bases fitting TRBD2. The ends lost 1 base at V and 9 bases at J; junction bases unmatched: 13. This CDR3 is 17 amino acids long. Per the germline V gene, CDR1 is SGHNT and CDR2 is YENEEA. The CDR3 loop is CASSLGAGGGAGSEQFF. Written as DNA, the CDR3 is TGTGCCAGCAGCTTAGGAGCGGGCGGGGGGGCCGGTAGTGAGCAGTTCTTC.

The chain carries TRBV6-2 or TRBV6-3 and TRBJ1-2; D is uncertain. The CDR3 loop spans 15 amino acids. The germline V gene encodes CDR1 MNHEY and CDR2 SVGEGT. V was shortened by 0 bases and J by 0 bases, with 8 bases between the two germline ends. This chain's CDR3 is CASSYSIRSNYGYTF. The CDR3 DNA reads TGTGCCAGCAGTTACTCGATCAGATCTAACTATGGCTACACCTTC.

The table lists this clone with a few counts. The same CDR3 also results from other DNA sequences found in this sample. The V and J genes are TRBV5-8 and TRBJ1-3, with TRBD1 matching over 7 bases. This CDR3 has 15 residues. In germline, CDR1 is SGHTS, CDR2 YDEGEE. The trim removed 3 bases at V and 2 bases at J, leaving 5 bases unmatched. As DNA, the CDR3 is TGTGCCAGCAGCTCAGACAGGGTCCCTGGAAACACCATATATTTT. Amino acids: CASSSDRVPGNTIYF.

The chain links TRBV19 to TRBJ1-1; D perhaps matches TRBD1 (6 bases). This CDR3 is 15 amino acids long. CDR1 and CDR2 (germline): LNHDA, SQIVND (reference sequence). V lost 1 base and J lost 0, with 9 bases in between. The CDR3 bases are TGTGCCAGTAGTATAGGGGGACATCTGAACACTGAAGCTTTCTTT. Encoded protein: CASSIGGHLNTEAFF.

This chain links TRBV28 with TRBJ2-3; the D gene is possibly TRBD2 (7 bases). The CDR3 is 14 residues long. V was shortened by 5 bases and J by 1 base, with 10 bases between the two germline ends. CDR1 is MDHEN, CDR2 SYDVKM, per germline. The CDR3 DNA reads TGTGCCAGCAGTCCCGGGGGGCGCACAGATACGCAGTATTTT. Amino acid sequence: CASSPGGRTDTQYF.

This sequence joins TRBV6-5 and TRBJ2-7; tentatively, D is TRBD1 (5 bases). The germline gives CDR1 MNHEY, CDR2 SVGAGI. The length of the CDR3 is 15 residues. The V end lost 0 bases, the J end lost 4 bases, and 13 bases lay between the germline ends. The CDR3 DNA is TGTGCCAGCAGTTACTCAGAGGACACAGTATACGAGCAGTACTTC. Amino acid sequence: CASSYSEDTVYEQYF.

This clone appeared a single time. The chain employs TRBV6-4 and TRBJ1-6; possible D gene TRBD1, 5 bases. From germline, CDR1 is MRHNA and CDR2 SNTAGT. The V end was cut by 3 bases, the J end by 6 bases, with 9 bases between. This CDR3 spans 14 amino acids. The CDR3 loop is CASSEQGSNSPLHF. CDR3 in DNA: TGTGCCAGCAGTGAGCAGGGAAGTAATTCACCCCTCCACTTT.

The rearrangement links TRBV24-1 to TRBJ1-5; D gene unclear. This CDR3 is built from 16 residues. V lost 3 bases, J lost 1 base, and 12 bases lay in between. Looked up from germline, CDR1 is KGHDR and CDR2 is SFDVKD. CDR3 nucleotide sequence: TGTGCCACCAGTGATCCGGCCAACGGGAGCAATCAGCCCCAGCATTTT. Its translation: CATSDPANGSNQPQHF.

The chain carries TRBV4-2 and TRBJ1-2; TRBD1 might be the D (6 bases). The germline CDR1 and CDR2 sequences are LGHNA and YNFKEQ. V was clipped by 5 bases and J by 5 bases, with 18 bases between them. The CDR3 consists of 15 residues. The CDR3 nucleotides read TGTGCCAGCAGCTCCCCCCGAGGGGGTGGGTATGGCTACACCTTC. It specifies CASSSPRGGGYGYTF.

The chain combines TRBV4-3 with TRBJ1-2, with 8 bases matching TRBD1. CDR1 and CDR2 from the germline V gene are LGHNA and YSLEER. The CDR3 has 14 amino acids. Germline trimming cut 4 bases from V and 4 bases from J; bases unmatched to any gene: 5. The CDR3 sequence: CASSLTGGGYGYTF. The CDR3 DNA follows: TGCGCCAGCAGCCTAACAGGGGGAGGCTATGGCTACACCTTC.

The chain uses TRBV2 and TRBJ1-1; 10 positions agree with TRBD1. Trimming removed 11 bases from V and 4 bases from J; junction bases left unmatched: 7. This CDR3 spans 13 amino acids. Germline CDR1 and CDR2: SNHLY and FYNNEI. The CDR3 region has the DNA TGTGCCGGTAGTGGGACAGGGGTCACTGAAGCTTTCTTT. It yields the protein CAGSGTGVTEAFF.

The chain links TRBV24-1 to TRBJ2-7; the D gene is possibly TRBD1 (5 bases). The CDR3 sequence is 13 residues long. CDR1 is KGHDR, CDR2 SFDVKD, per germline. The CDR3 reads CTLPVGQPYEQYF. The CDR3 DNA reads TGTACATTACCGGTGGGGCAGCCCTACGAGCAGTACTTC.

The CDR3 sequence is CATNPGPRSNQPQHF. Written as DNA, the CDR3 is TGCGCCACAAATCCAGGGCCCCGTAGCAATCAGCCCCAGCATTTT. This chain joins TRBV4-1 and TRBJ1-5, with D possibly matching TRBD1 (5 bases). The CDR3 spans 15 residues. CDR1 is MGHRA, CDR2 YSYEKL, per germline. The V gene lost 10 bases and the J gene lost 0 bases, with 16 bases spanning the gap.

This chain joins TRBV5-1 and TRBJ1-1, with a tentative D call TRBD1 (6 bases). The germline CDR1 and CDR2 sequences are SGHRS and YFSETQ. The CDR3 loop spans 13 amino acids. The V end lost 0 bases, the J end lost 8 bases, and 11 bases lay between the germline ends. The CDR3 DNA sequence: TGCGCCAGCAGCTTGGAGGTCCAGGGGGAAGCTTTCTTT. Its protein is CASSLEVQGEAFF. The full variable domain, rest sourced from reference TRBV5-1 and TRBJ1-1, is KAGVTQTPRYLIKTRGQQVTLSCSPISGHRSVSWYQQTPGQGLQFLFEYFSETQRNKGNFPGRFSGRQFSNSRSEMNVSTLELGDSALYLCASSLEVQGEAFFGQGTRLTVV.